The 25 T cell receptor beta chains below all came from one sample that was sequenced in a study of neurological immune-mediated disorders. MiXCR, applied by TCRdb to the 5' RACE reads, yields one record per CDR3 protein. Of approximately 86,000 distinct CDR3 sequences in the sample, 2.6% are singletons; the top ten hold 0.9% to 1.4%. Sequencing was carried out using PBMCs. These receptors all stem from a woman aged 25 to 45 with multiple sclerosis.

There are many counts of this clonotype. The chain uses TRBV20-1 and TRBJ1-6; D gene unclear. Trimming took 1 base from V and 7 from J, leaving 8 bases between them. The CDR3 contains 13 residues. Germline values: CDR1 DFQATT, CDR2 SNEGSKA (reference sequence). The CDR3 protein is CSARGSHNSPLHF. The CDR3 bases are TGCAGTGCTAGAGGGTCCCACAATTCACCCCTCCACTTT.

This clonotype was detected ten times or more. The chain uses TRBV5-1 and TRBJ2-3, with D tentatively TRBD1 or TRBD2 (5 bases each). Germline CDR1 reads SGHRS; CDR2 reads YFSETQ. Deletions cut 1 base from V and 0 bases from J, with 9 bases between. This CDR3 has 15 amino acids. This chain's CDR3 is CASSLYGGSTDTQYF. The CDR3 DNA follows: TGCGCCAGCAGCTTGTATGGGGGAAGCACAGATACGCAGTATTTT.

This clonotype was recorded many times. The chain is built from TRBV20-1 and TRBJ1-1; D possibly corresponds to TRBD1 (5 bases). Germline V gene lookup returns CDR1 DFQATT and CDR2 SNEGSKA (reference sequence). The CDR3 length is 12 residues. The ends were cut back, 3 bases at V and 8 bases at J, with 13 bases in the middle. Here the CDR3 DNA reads TGCAGTGCTAGCCGGCAGGGAGCCGAAGCTTTCTTT. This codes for CSASRQGAEAFF.

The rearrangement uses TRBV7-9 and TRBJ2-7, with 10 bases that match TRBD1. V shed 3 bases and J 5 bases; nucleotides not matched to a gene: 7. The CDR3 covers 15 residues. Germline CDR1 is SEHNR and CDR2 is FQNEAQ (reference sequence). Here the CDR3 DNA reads TGTGCCAGCAGCTTTACCGGGACAGGGGCTAACGAGCAGTACTTC. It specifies CASSFTGTGANEQYF.

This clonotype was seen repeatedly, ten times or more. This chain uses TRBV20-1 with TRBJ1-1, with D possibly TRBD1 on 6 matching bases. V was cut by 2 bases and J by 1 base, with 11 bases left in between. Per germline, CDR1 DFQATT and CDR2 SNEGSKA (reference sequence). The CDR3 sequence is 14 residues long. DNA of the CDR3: TGCAGTGCTAGAAAAGGACAGCGGAACACTGAAGCTTTCTTT. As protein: CSARKGQRNTEAFF.

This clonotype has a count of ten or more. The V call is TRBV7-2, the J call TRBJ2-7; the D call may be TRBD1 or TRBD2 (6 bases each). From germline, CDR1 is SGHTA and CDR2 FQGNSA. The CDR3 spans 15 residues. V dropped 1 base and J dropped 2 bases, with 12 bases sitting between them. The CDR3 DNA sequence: TGTGCCAGCAGCTTAGAGGGGGGCCTAACCTACGAGCAGTACTTC. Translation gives CASSLEGGLTYEQYF.

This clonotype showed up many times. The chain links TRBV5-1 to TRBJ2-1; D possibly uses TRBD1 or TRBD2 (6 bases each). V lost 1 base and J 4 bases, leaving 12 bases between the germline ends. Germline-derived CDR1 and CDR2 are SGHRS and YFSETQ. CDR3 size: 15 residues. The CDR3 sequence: CASSLWGAPYNEQFF. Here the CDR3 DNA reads TGCGCCAGCAGCTTGTGGGGGGCACCATACAATGAGCAGTTCTTC.

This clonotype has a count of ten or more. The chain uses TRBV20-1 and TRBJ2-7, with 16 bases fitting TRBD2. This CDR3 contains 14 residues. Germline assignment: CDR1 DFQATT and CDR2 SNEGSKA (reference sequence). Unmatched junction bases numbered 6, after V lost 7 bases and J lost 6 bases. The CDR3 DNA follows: TGCAGTGTCGGGACTAGCGGGAGGGCAGCCGAGCAGTACTTC. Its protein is CSVGTSGRAAEQYF.

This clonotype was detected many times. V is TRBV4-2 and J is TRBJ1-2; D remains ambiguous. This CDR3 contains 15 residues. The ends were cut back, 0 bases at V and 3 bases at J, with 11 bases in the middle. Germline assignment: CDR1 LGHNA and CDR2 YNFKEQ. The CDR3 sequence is CASSQDQQAYYGYTF. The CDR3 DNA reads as TGTGCCAGCAGCCAAGATCAGCAGGCATACTATGGCTACACCTTC.

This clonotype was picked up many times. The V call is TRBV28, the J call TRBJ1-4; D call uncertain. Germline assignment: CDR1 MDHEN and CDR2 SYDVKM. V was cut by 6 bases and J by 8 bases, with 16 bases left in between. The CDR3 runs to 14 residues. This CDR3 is CASSAPPLGEKLFF. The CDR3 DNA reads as TGTGCCAGCAGCGCTCCCCCACTGGGGGAAAAACTGTTTTTT.

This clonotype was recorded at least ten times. The CDR3 DNA reads TGTGCCAGCAGTTACTCGACCCGGACTGGTAACTATGGCTACACCTTC. It specifies CASSYSTRTGNYGYTF. The chain employs TRBV6-6 and TRBJ1-2; D not certain. The V gene's germline CDR1 is MNHNY and CDR2 SVGAGI (reference sequence). This CDR3 spans 16 amino acids. V lost 0 bases and J lost 1, with 12 bases in between.

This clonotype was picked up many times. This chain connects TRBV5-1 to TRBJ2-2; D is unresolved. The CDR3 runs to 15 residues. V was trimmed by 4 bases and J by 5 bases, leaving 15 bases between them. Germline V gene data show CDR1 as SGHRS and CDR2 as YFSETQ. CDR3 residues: CASSAGTPRTGELFF. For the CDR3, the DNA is TGCGCCAGCAGCGCAGGAACCCCTCGTACCGGGGAGCTGTTTTTT.

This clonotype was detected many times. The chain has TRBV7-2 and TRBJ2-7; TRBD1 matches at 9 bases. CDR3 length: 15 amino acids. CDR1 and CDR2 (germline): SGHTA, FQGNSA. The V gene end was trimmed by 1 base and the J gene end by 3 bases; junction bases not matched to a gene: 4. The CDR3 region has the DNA TGTGCCAGCAGCTTAGAAACGGGACAGGGCTACGAGCAGTACTTC. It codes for CASSLETGQGYEQYF.

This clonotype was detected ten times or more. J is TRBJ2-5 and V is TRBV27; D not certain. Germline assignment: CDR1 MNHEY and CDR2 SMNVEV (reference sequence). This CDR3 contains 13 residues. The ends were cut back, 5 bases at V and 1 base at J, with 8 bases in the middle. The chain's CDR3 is CASSITVQETQYF. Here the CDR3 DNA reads TGTGCCAGCAGTATAACAGTCCAAGAGACCCAGTACTTC.

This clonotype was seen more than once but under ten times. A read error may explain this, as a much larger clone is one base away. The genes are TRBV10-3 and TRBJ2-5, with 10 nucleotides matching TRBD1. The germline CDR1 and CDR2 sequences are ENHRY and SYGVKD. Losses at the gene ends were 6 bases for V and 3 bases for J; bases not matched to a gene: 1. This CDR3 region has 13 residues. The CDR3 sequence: CAISGQGEETQYF. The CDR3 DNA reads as TGTGCCATCAGCGGACAGGGGGAAGAGACCCAGTACTTC.

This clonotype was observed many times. CDR3 DNA: TGCGCCAGCAGCTTGGGGGCAGGATACGAGCAGTACTTC. This encodes CASSLGAGYEQYF. The genes are TRBV5-1 and TRBJ2-7, with no clear D. Germline V gene sequence: CDR1 SGHRS, CDR2 YFSETQ. There are 13 residues in the CDR3. V lost 0 bases and J 4 bases, leaving 8 bases between the germline ends.

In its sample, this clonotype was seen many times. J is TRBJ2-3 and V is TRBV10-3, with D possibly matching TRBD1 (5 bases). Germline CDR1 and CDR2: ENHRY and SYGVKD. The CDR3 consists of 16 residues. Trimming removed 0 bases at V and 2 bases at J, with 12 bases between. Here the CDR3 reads CAISESSRTITDTQYF. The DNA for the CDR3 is TGTGCCATCAGTGAGTCTAGCAGGACAATCACAGATACGCAGTATTTT.

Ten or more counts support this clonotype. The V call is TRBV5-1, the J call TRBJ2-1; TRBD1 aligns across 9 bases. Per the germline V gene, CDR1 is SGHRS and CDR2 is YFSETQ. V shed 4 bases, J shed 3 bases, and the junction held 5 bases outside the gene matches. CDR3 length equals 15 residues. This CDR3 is CASSPGTGYYNEQFF. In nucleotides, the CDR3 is TGCGCCAGCAGCCCCGGGACAGGGTACTACAATGAGCAGTTCTTC.

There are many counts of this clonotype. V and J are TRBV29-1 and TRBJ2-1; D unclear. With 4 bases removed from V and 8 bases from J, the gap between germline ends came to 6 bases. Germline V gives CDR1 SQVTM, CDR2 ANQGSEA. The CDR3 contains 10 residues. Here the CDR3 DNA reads TGCAGCGTTGGGGTCCATGAGCAGTTCTTC. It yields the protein CSVGVHEQFF.

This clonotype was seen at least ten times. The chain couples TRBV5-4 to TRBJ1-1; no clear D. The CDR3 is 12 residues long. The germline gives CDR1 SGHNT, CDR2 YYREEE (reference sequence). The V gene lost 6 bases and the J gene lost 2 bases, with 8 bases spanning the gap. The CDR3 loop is CASIGRNTEAFF. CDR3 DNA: TGTGCCAGCATCGGGAGAAACACTGAAGCTTTCTTT. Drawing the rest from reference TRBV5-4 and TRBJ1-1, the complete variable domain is ETGVTQSPTHLIKTRGQQVTLRCSSQSGHNTVSWYQQALGQGPQFIFQYYREEENGRGNFPPRFSGLQFPNYSSELNVNALELDDSALYLCASIGRNTEAFFGQGTRLTVV.

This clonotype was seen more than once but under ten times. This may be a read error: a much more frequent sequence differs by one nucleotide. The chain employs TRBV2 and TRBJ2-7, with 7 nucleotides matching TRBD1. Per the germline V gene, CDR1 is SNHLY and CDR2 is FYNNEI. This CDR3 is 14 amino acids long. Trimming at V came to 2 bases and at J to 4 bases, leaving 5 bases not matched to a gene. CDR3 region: CASSEIIQGYEQYF. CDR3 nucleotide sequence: TGTGCCAGCAGTGAAATAATACAGGGGTACGAGCAGTACTTC.

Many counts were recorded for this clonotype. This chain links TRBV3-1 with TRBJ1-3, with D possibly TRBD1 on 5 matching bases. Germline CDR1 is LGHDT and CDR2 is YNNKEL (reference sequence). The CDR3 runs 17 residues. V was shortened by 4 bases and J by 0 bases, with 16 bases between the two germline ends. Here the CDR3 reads CASSPAGLHFSGNTIYF. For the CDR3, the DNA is TGTGCCAGCAGCCCCGCGGGACTCCACTTCTCTGGAAACACCATATATTTT.

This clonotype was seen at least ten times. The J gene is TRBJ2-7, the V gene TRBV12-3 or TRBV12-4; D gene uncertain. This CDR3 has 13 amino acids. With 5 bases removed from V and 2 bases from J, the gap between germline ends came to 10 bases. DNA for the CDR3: TGTGCCAGCAGTACCCTCGGCCCCTACGAGCAGTACTTC. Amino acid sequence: CASSTLGPYEQYF.

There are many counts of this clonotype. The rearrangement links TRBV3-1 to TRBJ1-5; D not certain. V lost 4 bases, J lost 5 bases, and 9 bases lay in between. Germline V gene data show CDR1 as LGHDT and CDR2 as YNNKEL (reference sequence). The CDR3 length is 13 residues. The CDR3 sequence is CASSPGIDQPQHF. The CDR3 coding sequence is TGTGCCAGCAGCCCAGGTATAGATCAGCCCCAGCATTTT.

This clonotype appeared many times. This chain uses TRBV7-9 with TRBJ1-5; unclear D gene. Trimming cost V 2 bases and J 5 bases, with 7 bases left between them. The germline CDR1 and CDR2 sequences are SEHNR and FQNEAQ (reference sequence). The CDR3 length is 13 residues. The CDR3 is CASSLSWDQPQHF. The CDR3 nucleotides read TGTGCCAGCAGCTTATCTTGGGATCAGCCCCAGCATTTT.